The 2 T cell receptor beta chains listed next were all sequenced from one sample in a study of T cell repertoires in cytomegalovirus infection. These receptors have no known antigen. TCRdb reprocessed the reads with MiXCR, giving one entry per CDR3 protein. The sample lists 40,000 to 55,000 distinct CDR3 sequences, 20% to 25% occurring once. The sequencing used CD8+ T cells from cultured PBMCs, collected from culture after CMV antigen stimulation. The receptors here all came from a human donor in good health (CMV status not recorded). Some clones in this sample may be carry-over from other donors' samples.

The rearrangement joins TRBV7-8 to TRBJ1-2; TRBD1 aligns across 11 bases. Germline-derived CDR1 and CDR2 are SGHVS and FQNEAQ. There are 16 residues in the CDR3. With 0 bases clipped from V and 7 bases from J, the junction kept 7 bases outside the gene matches. CDR3 nucleotide sequence: TGTGCCAGCAGCTTAGCTCGGACAGGGGGCGAATTTGGCTACACCTTC. It yields the protein CASSLARTGGEFGYTF.

This clonotype was recorded a few times. Given a much more abundant clone one base away, this may be a read error. The chain is built from TRBV6-6 and TRBJ2-3, with D tentatively TRBD2 (5 bases). V lost 6 bases and J 10 bases, leaving 14 bases between the germline ends. The length of the CDR3 is 12 residues. CDR1 is MNHNY and CDR2 is SVGAGI in the germline V gene (reference sequence). The CDR3 DNA sequence: TGTGCCAGCAGCGACCCTCGGGATTCGCAGTATTTT. Its protein is CASSDPRDSQYF.